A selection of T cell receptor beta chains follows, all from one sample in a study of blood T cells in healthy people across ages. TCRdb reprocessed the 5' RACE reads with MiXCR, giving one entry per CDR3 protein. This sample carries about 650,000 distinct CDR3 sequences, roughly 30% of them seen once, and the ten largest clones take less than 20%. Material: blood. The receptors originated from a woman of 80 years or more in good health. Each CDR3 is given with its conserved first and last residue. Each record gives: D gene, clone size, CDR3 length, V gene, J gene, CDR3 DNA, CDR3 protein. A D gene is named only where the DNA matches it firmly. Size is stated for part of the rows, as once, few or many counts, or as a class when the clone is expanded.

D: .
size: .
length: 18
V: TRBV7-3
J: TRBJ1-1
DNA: TGTGCCAGCAGCTTAAAACCGGACAGAACAAGCATGAACACTGAAGCTTTCTTT
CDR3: CASSLKPDRTSMNTEAFF

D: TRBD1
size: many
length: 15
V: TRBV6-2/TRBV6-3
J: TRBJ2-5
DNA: TGTGCCAGCAGATTCGGACAGGGGACGGGAGAGACCCAGTACTTC
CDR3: CASRFGQGTGETQYF

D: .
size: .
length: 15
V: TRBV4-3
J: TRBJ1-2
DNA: TGCGCCAGCAGCCAAGAAGTCCAGACTAACTATGGCTACACCTTC
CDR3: CASSQEVQTNYGYTF

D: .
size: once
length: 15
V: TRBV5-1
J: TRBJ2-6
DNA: TGCGCCAGCAGCTTCTGGGAATCGGGGGCCAACGTCCTGACTTTC
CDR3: CASSFWESGANVLTF

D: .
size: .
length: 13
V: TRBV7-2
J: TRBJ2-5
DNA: TGTGCCAGCACCTCTCCCCAACAAGAGACCCAGTACTTC
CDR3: CASTSPQQETQYF

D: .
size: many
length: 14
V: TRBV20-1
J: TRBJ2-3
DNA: TGCAGTGCTAGAGTCTCTAGCGGCACAGATACGCAGTATTTT
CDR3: CSARVSSGTDTQYF

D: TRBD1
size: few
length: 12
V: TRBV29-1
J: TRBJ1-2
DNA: TGCAGCGCGGTACCGAGACAGGGCTCTTACACCTTC
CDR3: CSAVPRQGSYTF

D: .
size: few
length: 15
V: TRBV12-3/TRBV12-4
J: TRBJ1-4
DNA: TGTGCCAGCAGTTTAGAACGGAATACTAATGAAAAACTGTTTTTT
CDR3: CASSLERNTNEKLFF

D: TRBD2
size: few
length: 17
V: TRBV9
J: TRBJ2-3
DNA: TGTGCCAGCAGCGCCTCTCCAGCGGGGGGGCGAGCAGATACGCAGTATTTT
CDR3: CASSASPAGGRADTQYF

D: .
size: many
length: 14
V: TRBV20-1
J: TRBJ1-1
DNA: TGCAGTGCTCGGACGACATACATGAACACTGAAGCTTTCTTT
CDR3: CSARTTYMNTEAFF

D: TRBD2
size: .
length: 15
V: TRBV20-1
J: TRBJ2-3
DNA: TGCAGTGCTAGTCCCCTAGCGGGAGTGGCAGATACGCAGTATTTT
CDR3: CSASPLAGVADTQYF

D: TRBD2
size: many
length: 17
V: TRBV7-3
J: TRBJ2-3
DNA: TGTGCCAGCAGCTCTCTCCGACTAGCGGGGGGGACAGATACGCAGTATTTT
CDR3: CASSSLRLAGGTDTQYF

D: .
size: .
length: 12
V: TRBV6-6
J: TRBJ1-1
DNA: TGTGCCAGCAGTGGGAGACAGACTGAAGCTTTCTTT
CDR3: CASSGRQTEAFF

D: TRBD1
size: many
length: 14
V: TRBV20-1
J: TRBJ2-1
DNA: TGCAGTGCTAGAATACAGGGGGCGGGTAATGAGCAGTTCTTC
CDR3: CSARIQGAGNEQFF

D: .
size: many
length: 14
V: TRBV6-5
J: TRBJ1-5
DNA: TGTGCCAGCAGTTACGAGGTCGGGGTGCAGCCCCAGCATTTT
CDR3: CASSYEVGVQPQHF

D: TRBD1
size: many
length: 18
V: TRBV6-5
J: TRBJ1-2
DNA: TGTGCCAGCAGTTCCTCAAGGACAGGGGAAAGAGCTAACTATGGCTACACCTTC
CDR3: CASSSSRTGERANYGYTF

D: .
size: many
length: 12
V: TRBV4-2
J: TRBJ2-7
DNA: TGTGCCAGCAGCCAGCTATTGGGCGAGCAGTACTTC
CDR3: CASSQLLGEQYF

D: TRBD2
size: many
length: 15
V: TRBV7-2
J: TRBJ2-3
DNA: TGTGCCAGCAGCACCAGCGGGGGGTTAACCGATACGCAGTATTTT
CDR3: CASSTSGGLTDTQYF

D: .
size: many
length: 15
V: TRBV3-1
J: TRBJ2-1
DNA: TGTGCCAGCAGCCAAGCGCCAGGACAGTACAATGAGCAGTTCTTC
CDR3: CASSQAPGQYNEQFF

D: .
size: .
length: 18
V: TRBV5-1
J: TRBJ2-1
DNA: TGCGCCAGCAGCCCCACAGGGGGCGGGAGGGCCTCGGGAAATGAGCAGTTCTTC
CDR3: CASSPTGGGRASGNEQFF

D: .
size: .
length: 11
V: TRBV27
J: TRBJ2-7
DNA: TGTGCCACCCTTGGGAACTACGAGCAGTACTTC
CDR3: CATLGNYEQYF

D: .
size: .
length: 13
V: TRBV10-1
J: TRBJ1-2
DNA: TGCGCCAGCAGTGAATCCGGGGACTATGGCTACACCTTC
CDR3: CASSESGDYGYTF

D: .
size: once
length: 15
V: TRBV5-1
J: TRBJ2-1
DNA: TGCGCCAGCAGCTTGGAGAGGACCAGAGAAAATGAGCAGTTCTTC
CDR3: CASSLERTRENEQFF

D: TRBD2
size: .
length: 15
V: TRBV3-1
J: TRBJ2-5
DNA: TGTGCCAGCAGCCAAGGAGCGGGAGCACAAGAGACCCAGTACTTC
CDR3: CASSQGAGAQETQYF

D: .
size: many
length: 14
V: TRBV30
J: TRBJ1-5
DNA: TGTGCCTGGGGCTCTGGGGTGAGGGGGCAGCCCCAGCATTTT
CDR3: CAWGSGVRGQPQHF

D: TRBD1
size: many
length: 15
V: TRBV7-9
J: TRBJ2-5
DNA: TGTGCCAGCAGCCTCTCAGGGGGCGAGGGAGAGACCCAGTACTTC
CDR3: CASSLSGGEGETQYF

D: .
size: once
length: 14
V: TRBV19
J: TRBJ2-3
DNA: TGTGCCGGTAGTATTCAGGGTACCACAGATACGCAGTATTTT
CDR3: CAGSIQGTTDTQYF

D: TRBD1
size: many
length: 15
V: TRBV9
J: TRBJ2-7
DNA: TGTGCCAGCAGCGTAGGCAATCAGCAGGGGGCTAGGCAGTACTTC
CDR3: CASSVGNQQGARQYF

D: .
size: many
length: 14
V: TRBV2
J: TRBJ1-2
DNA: TGTGCCAGCAGGGGGGACGTAACTAACTATGGCTACACCTTC
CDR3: CASRGDVTNYGYTF

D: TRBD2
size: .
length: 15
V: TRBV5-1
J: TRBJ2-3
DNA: TGCGCCAGCAGCTTGCCTAGCGGGATCACAGATACGCAGTATTTT
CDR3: CASSLPSGITDTQYF

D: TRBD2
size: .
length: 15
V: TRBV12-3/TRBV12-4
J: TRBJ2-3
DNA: TGTGCCAGCAGTCAGACTAGCGGGAGTGCAGATGTGCAGTATTTT
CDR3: CASSQTSGSADVQYF

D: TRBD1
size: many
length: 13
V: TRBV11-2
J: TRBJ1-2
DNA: TGTGCCAGCAGCGCCGGGACAGGCATTGGCTACACCTTC
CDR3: CASSAGTGIGYTF

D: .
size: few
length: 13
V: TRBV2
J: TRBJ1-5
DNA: TGTGCCAGCAGGGTAGGCGGCAATCAGCCCCAGCATTTT
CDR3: CASRVGGNQPQHF

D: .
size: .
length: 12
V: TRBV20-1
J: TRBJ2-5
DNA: TGCAGTGCTCGCGGGATTCAAGAGACCCAGTACTTC
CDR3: CSARGIQETQYF

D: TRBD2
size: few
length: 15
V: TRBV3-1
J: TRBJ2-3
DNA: TGTGCCAGCAGCCAAGAACAAGCGGGGCCAGATACGCAGTATTTT
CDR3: CASSQEQAGPDTQYF

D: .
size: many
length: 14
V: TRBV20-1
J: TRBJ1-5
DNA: TGCAGTGCTAGGGCGCGATATAGCAATCAGCCCCAGCATTTT
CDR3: CSARARYSNQPQHF

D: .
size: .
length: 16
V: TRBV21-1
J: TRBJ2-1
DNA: TGTGCCAGCAGCCTTCGGGGTCTGGGGGCAAGCAACGAGCAGTTCTTC
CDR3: CASSLRGLGASNEQFF

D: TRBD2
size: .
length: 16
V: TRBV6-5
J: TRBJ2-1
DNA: TGTGCCAGCAGTAAGTGGGGGGGGAGCTCCTACAATGAGCAGTTCTTC
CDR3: CASSKWGGSSYNEQFF

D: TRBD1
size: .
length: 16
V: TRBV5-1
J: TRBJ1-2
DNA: TGCGCCAGCAGCTTGGGCCGGGACAGGATTAACTATGGCTACACCTTC
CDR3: CASSLGRDRINYGYTF

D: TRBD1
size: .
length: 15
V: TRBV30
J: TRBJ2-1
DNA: TGTGCCTGGAGTCGGGACAGGGGCCCCTACAATGAGCAGTTCTTC
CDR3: CAWSRDRGPYNEQFF

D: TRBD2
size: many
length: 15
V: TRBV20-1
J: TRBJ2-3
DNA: TGCAGTGCAGTACTAGCGGGGGGATTGGCAGATACGCAGTATTTT
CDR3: CSAVLAGGLADTQYF

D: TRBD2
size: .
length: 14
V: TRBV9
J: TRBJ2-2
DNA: TGTGCCAGCAGCGCACGGACTAGCGTCGGGGAGCTGTTTTTT
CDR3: CASSARTSVGELFF

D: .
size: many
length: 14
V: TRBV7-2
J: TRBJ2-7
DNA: TGTGCCAGCAGCTTGACTACCGGAGTCCTCGAGCAGTACTTC
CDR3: CASSLTTGVLEQYF

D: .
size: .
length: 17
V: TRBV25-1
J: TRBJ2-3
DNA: TGTGCCAGCAGTGACCCGATTGGGAGGGGGCAGGCAGATGCGCAGTATTTT
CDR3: CASSDPIGRGQADAQYF

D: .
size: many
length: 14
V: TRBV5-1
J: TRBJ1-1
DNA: TGCGCCAGCAGGTCAGGGGACCTCAGGGCTGAAGCTTTCTTT
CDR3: CASRSGDLRAEAFF

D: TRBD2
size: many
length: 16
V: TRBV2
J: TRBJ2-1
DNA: TGTGCCAGCAGGGGGACCGGGACTAGCGGATACAATGAGCAGTTCTTC
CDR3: CASRGTGTSGYNEQFF

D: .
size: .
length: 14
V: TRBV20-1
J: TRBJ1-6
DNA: TGCAGTGCCCGGCCGGGTTGGCAAGATTCACCCCTCCACTTT
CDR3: CSARPGWQDSPLHF

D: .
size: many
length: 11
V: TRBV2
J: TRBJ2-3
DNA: TGTGCCAGCGGGGGTAGGAATACGCAGTATTTT
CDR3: CASGGRNTQYF